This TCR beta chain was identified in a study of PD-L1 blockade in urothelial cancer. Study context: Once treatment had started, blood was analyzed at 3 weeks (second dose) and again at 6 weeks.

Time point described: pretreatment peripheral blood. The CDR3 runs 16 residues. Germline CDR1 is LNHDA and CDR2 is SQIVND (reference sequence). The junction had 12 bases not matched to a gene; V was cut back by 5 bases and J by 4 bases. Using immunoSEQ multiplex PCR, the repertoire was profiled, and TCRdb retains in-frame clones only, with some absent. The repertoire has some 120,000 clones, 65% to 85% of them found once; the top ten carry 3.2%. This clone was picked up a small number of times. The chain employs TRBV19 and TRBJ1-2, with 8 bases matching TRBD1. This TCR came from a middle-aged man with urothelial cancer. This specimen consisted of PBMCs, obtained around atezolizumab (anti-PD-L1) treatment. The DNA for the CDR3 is TGTGCCAGTAGTTTCGGGGGACAGGACTTAATCTATGGCTACACCTTC. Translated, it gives CASSFGGQDLIYGYTF.